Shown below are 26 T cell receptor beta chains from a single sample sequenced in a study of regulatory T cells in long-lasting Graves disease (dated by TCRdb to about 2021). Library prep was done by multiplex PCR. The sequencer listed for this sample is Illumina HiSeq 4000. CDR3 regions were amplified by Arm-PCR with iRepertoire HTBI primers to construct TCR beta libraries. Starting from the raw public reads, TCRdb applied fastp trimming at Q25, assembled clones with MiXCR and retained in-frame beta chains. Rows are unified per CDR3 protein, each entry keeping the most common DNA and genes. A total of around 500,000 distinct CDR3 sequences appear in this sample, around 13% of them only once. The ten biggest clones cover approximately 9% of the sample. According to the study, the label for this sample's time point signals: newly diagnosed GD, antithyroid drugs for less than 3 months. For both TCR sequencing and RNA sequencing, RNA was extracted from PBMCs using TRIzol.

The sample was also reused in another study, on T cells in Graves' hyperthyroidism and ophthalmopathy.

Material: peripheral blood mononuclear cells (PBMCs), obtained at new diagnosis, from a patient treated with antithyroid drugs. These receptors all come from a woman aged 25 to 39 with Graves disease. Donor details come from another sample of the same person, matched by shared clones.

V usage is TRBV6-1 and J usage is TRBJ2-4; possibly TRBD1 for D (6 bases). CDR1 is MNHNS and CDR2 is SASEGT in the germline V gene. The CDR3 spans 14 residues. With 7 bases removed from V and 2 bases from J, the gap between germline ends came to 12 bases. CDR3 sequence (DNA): TGTGCCAGCAATTTAGACAGGTCCAAAAACATTCAGTACTTC. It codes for CASNLDRSKNIQYF.

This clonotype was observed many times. This chain's CDR3 is CASSQATGTGRAEYF. DNA for the CDR3: TGTGCCAGCAGCCAAGCCACCGGGACAGGACGAGCGGAGTACTTC. The chain joins TRBV14 to TRBJ2-7; TRBD1 agrees at 8 bases. Germline CDR1 reads SGHDN; CDR2 reads FVKESK. There are 15 residues in the CDR3. The ends lost 1 base at V and 11 bases at J; junction bases unmatched: 13.

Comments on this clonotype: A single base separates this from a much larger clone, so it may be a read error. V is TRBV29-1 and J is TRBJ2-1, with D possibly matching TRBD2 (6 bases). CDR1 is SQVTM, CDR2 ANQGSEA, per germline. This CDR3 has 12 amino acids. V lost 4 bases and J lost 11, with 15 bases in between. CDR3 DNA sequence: TGCAGCGTTGTAACTAGCTGGAATCAGCAGTTCTTC. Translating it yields CSVVTSWNQQFF.

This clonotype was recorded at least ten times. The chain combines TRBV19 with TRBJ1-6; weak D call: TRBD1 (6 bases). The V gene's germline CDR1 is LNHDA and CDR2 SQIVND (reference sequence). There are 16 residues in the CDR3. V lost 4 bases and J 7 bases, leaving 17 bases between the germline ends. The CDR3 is CASSTTGPPANSPLHF. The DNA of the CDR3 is TGTGCCAGTAGTACCACAGGGCCCCCGGCGAATTCACCCCTCCACTTT.

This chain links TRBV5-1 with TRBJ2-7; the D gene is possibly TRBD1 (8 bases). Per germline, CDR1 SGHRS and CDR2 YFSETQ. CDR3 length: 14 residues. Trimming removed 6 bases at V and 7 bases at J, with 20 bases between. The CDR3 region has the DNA TGCGCCAGCACCGGGGGGACAGGTCTTGGGGAGCAGTACTTC. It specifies CASTGGTGLGEQYF.

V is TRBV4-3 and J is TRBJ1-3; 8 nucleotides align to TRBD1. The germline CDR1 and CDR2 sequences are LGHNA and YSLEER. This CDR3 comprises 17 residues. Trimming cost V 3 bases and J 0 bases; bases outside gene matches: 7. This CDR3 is CASSQDRDRSSGNTIYF. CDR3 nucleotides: TGCGCCAGCAGCCAGGACAGGGACAGGTCCTCTGGAAACACCATATATTTT.

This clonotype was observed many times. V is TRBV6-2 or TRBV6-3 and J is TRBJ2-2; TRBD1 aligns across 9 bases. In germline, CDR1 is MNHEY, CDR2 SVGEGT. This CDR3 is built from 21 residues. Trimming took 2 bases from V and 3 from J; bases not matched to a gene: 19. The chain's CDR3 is CASSYPNPGGRDREHTGELFF. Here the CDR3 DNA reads TGTGCCAGCAGTTACCCCAATCCCGGGGGAAGGGACAGGGAGCACACCGGGGAGCTGTTTTTT.

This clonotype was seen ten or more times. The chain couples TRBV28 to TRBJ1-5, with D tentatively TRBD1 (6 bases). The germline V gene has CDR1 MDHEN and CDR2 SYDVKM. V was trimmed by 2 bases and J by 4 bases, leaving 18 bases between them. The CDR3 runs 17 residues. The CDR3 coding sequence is TGTGCCAGCAGTTTAGTCAGGGGCGGATGGGGAAATCAGCCCCAGCATTTT. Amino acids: CASSLVRGGWGNQPQHF.

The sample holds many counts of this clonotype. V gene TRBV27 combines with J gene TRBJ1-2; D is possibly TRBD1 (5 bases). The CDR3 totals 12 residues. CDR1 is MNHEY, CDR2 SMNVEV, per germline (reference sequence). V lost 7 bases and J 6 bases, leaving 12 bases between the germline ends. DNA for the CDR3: TGTGCCAGCAAAACAGGTACGGATGGCTACACCTTC. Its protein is CASKTGTDGYTF.

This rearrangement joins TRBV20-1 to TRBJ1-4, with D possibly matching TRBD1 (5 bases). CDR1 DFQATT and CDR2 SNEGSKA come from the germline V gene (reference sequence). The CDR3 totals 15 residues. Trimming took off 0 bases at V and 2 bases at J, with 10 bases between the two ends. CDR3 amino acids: CSARDRGRTNEKLFF. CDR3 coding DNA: TGCAGTGCTAGAGATCGGGGACGGACTAATGAAAAACTGTTTTTT.

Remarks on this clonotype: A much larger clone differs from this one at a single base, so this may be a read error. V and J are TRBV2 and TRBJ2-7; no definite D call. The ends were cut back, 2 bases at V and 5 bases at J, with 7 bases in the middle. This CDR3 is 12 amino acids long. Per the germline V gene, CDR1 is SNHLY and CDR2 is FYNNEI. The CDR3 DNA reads TGTGCCAGCAGTGAAAACCTACACGAGCAGTACTTC. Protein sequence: CASSENLHEQYF. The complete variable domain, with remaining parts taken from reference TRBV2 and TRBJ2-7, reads EPEVTQTPSHQVTQMGQEVILRCVPISNHLYFYWYRQILGQKVEFLVSFYNNEISEKSEIFDDQFSVERPDGSNFTLKIRSTKLEDSAMYFCASSENLHEQYFGPGTRLTVT.

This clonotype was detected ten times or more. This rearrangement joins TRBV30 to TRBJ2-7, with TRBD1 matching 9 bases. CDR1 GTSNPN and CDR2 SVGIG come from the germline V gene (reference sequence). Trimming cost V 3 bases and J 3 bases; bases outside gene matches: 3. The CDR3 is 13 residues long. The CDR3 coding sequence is TGTGCCTGGAGGGGGACAGGGCGCTACGAGCAGTACTTC. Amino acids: CAWRGTGRYEQYF.

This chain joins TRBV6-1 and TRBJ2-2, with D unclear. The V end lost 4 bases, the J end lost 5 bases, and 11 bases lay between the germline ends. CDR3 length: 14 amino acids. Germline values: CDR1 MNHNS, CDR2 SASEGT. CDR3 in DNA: TGTGCCAGCAGTGGTCGTTGGGCAACCGGGGAGCTGTTTTTT. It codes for CASSGRWATGELFF.

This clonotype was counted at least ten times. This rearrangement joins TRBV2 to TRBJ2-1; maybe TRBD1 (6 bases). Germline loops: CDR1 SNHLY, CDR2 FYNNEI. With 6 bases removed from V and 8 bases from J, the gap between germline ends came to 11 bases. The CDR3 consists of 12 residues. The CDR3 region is CASRGRGDEQFF. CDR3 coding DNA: TGTGCCAGCAGGGGCAGGGGTGATGAGCAGTTCTTC.

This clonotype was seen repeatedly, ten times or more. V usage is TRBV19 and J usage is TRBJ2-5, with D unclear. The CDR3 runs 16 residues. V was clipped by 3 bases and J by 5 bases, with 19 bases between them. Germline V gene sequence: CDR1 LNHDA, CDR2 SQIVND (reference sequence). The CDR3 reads CASSIALAVKVETQYF. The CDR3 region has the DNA TGTGCCAGTAGTATTGCTTTGGCGGTTAAAGTGGAGACCCAGTACTTC.

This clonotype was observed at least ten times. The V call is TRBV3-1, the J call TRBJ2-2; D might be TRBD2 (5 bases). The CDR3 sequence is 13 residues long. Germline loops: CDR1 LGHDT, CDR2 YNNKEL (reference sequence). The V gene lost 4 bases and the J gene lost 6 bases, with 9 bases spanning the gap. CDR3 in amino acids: CASSLGVSGELFF. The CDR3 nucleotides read TGTGCCAGCAGCCTCGGGGTGTCCGGGGAGCTGTTTTTT.

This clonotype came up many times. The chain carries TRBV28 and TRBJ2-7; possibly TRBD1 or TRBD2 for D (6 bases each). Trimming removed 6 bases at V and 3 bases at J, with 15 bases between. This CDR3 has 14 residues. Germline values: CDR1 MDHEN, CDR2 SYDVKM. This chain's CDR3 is CASRVGGLVYEQYF. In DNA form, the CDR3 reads TGTGCCAGCAGAGTAGGGGGGTTGGTCTACGAGCAGTACTTC.

The CDR3 region is CASSMPRDRGRKTQYF. The CDR3 nucleotides read TGTGCCAGTAGTATGCCCCGGGACAGGGGACGTAAGACCCAGTACTTC. The chain combines TRBV19 with TRBJ2-3; 10 bases align to TRBD1. The tail of the sequence fits TRBJ2-5 better, so the J call may be wrong. The CDR3 runs 16 residues. The germline CDR1 and CDR2 sequences are LNHDA and SQIVND (reference sequence).

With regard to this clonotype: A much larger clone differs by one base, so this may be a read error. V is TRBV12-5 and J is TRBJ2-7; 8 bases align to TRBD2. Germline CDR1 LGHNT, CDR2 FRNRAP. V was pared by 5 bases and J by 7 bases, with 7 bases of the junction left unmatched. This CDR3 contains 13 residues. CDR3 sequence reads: CASGAPGGGEQYF. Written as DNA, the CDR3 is TGTGCTAGTGGTGCCCCGGGGGGGGGGGAGCAGTACTTC.

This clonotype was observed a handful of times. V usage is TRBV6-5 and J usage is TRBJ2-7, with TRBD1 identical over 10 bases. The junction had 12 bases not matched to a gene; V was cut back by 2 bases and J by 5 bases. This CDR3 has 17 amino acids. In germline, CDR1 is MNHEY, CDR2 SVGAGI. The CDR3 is CASSYRRSGTGVDEQYF. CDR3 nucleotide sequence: TGTGCCAGCAGTTACCGAAGATCTGGGACAGGGGTCGACGAGCAGTACTTC.

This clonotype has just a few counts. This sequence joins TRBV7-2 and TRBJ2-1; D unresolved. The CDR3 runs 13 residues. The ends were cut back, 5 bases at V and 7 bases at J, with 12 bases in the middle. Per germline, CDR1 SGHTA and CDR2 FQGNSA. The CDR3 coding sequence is TGTGCCAGCAGCCTCTCTCTACCGAATGAGCAGTTCTTC. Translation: CASSLSLPNEQFF. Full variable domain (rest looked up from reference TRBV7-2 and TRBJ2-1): GAGVSQSPSNKVTEKGKDVELRCDPISGHTALYWYRQSLGQGLEFLIYFQGNSAPDKSGLPSDRFSAERTGGSVSTLTIQRTQQEDSAVYLCASSLSLPNEQFFGPGTRLTVL.

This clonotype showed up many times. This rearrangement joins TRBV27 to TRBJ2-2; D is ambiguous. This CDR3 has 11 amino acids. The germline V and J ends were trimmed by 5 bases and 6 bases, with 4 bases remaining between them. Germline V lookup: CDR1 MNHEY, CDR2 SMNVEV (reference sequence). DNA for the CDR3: TGTGCCAGCAGTAAGGCCGGGGAGCTGTTTTTT. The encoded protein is CASSKAGELFF.

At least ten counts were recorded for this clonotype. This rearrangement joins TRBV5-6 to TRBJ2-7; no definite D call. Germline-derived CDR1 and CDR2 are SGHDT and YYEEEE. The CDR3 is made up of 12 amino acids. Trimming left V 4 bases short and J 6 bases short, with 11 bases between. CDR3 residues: CASSTLTSEQYF. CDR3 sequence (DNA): TGTGCCAGCAGCACGCTCACCTCCGAGCAGTACTTC.

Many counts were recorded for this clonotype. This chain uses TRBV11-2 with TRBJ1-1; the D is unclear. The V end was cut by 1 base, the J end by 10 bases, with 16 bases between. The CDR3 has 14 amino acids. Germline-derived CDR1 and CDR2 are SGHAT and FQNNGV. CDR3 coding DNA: TGTGCCAGCAGCTTAGTTCGTGGGGATTCTGGAGCTTTCTTT. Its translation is CASSLVRGDSGAFF.

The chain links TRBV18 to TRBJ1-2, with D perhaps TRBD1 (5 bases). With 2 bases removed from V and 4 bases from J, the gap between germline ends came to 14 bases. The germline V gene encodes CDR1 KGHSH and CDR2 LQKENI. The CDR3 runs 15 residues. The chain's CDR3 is CASSPNPGPTYGYTF. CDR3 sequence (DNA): TGTGCCAGCTCACCAAATCCGGGACCGACCTATGGCTACACCTTC.

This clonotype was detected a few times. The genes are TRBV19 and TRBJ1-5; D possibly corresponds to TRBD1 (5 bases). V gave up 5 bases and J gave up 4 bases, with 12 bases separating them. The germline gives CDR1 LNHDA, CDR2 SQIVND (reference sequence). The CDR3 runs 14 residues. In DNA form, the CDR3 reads TGTGCCAGTAGTTTGGGGGACCCAAATCAGCCCCAGCATTTT. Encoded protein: CASSLGDPNQPQHF.